The sequence of this TCR beta chain was determined in a study of cytomegalovirus exposure and HLA in healthy donors. Overall study findings and caveats: Testing in vitro showed a few CMV-associated chains specific for CMV antigens. Earlier analysis found most TCR beta V segments productive about 87% or about 30% of the time.

Primers: 60 Vbeta forward and 13 Jbeta reverse. Sequenced by immunoSEQ multiplex PCR; TCRdb stores in-frame clones only, minus some. Among about 200,000 clones, 83% were seen once, and the ten largest hold approximately 1.4%. A remark on this clone: Its antigen is unknown.

Material for sequencing was PBMCs. The clonotype was recovered from a girl aged 10 to 17 in good health and CMV-seronegative.

The CDR3 loop is CASSFAISRGGNSPLHF. The CDR3, as DNA: TGTGCCAGCAGCTTCGCTATTAGTCGGGGAGGCAATTCACCCCTCCACTTT. This chain links TRBV7-2 with TRBJ1-6; D is unclear. Germline CDR1 and CDR2: SGHTA and FQGNSA. The CDR3 runs 17 residues. V gave up 3 bases and J gave up 7 bases, with 19 bases separating them.